This T cell receptor (beta chain) was recorded in a study of cytomegalovirus exposure and HLA in healthy donors. In the case of this clone: Its matching antigen is unknown.

TCRdb keeps only in-frame clones here, not all; method: immunoSEQ multiplex PCR. This sample has about 120,000 clones, with around 87% found just once. Findings and limits, study-wide: Among TCR sequences, most were rare, though some public TCRs appeared in many donors. It was found in a later analysis that first-cohort TCR clusters tended to co-occur in the 100 to 150 validation repertoires.

Germline loops: CDR1 GTSNPN, CDR2 SVGIG (reference sequence). Trimming took 0 bases from V and 1 from J, leaving 12 bases between them. The length of the CDR3 is 15 residues. The clonotype was recovered from a woman younger than 35 in good health and CMV-seropositive. The sequencing input was PBMCs. V is TRBV30 and J is TRBJ1-1; no reliable D call. The CDR3 DNA follows: TGTGCCTGGAGTGTCCGTAGCAATTGGAACACTGAAGCTTTCTTT. It is translated as CAWSVRSNWNTEAFF.